The sequence of this T cell receptor beta chain was determined in a study of T cell responses to AZD1222 COVID-19 vaccine. Study results and caveats: Baseline seropositives among AZD1222 recipients totaled only five to seven. The study reported that nearly half of spike-specific TCRs target unmutated variant regions.

Data came from immunoSEQ multiplex PCR; TCRdb stores just in-frame clones and leaves some out. This sample has 46,000 or so clones, with 80% to 95% found just once. Combined were second doses at about 4 or about 12 weeks. Germline assignment: CDR1 SGHDT and CDR2 YYEEEE. CDR3 length: 14 amino acids. Trimming left V 0 bases short and J 3 bases short, with 6 bases between. As regards this clone: Its antigen is currently unknown.

The sequence derives from an adult who received the AZD1222 COVID-19 vaccine. The sample in question was peripheral blood, obtained 28 days after the second AZD1222 dose. The chain links TRBV5-6 to TRBJ2-2; D gene uncertain. The CDR3 sequence is CASSLVQHTGELFF. The DNA for the CDR3 is TGTGCCAGCAGCTTGGTACAACACACCGGGGAGCTGTTTTTT.